This T cell receptor (beta chain) was sequenced in a study of shared clonotypes between healthy human individuals. Study summary: There were three CD4 naive, three CD4 memory, two CD8 naive and one CD8 memory plates per donor. Points from the study as a whole: The four-donor shared clonotypes exceeded non-shared clonotypes in generation probability, with non-shared ones scoring lower.

Sequencing used immunoSEQ multiplex PCR; TCRdb keeps in-frame clones, though not all of them. Among some 1,900,000 clones, about 94% were seen once, and the ten largest hold approximately 1%. In the naive CD8 group, cells lacked CD45RO and were positively selected for CCR7, so terminally differentiated effector memory CD45RA+ cells were left out. V was shortened by 4 bases and J by 2 bases, with 12 bases between the two germline ends. This CDR3 is 14 amino acids long. Germline assignment: CDR1 SGHDT and CDR2 YYEEEE. A note on this clone: Its antigen is currently unknown.

The sequence derives from a man aged 18-30 years in good health. Sequencing was carried out using naive CD8+ T cells sorted from blood. This sequence joins TRBV5-6 and TRBJ2-5, with no clear D. The CDR3 reads CASSALEVQETQYF. DNA of the CDR3: TGTGCCAGCAGCGCCCTGGAAGTTCAAGAGACCCAGTACTTC.